This entry is about one TCR beta chain. The junction had 15 bases not matched to a gene; V was cut back by 5 bases and J by 4 bases. This CDR3 contains 18 residues. Germline lookup yields CDR1 SGHVS and CDR2 FQNEAQ. This specimen belongs to a study of blood T cell repertoires in COVID-19. TCRdb's copy holds only in-frame clones and misses some; the assay was immunoSEQ multiplex PCR. The table has 200,000 to 250,000 clones, roughly 86% seen once. The receptor comes from an older woman with acute or convalescent COVID-19. The specimen sequenced was peripheral blood. This sequence joins TRBV7-8 and TRBJ2-4, with TRBD2 matching over 9 bases. Written as DNA, the CDR3 is TGTGCCAGCAGCATAGTGGCGGGAGGGCCGGGTTTTAAAAACATTCAGTACTTC. Translation gives CASSIVAGGPGFKNIQYF.